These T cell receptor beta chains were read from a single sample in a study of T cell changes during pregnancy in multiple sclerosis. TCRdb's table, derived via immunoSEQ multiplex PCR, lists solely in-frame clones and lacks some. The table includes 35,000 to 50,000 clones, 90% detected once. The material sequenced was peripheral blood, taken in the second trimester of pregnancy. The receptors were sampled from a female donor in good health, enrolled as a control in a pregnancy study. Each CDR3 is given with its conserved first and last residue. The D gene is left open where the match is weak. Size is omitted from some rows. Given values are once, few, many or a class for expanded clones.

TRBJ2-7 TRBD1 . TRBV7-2 CASSTLQGGYEQYF TGTGCCAGCAGTACACTACAGGGGGGTTACGAGCAGTACTTC
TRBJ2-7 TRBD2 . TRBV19 CASSARLAGDHHF TGTGCCAGTAGTGCTAGACTAGCGGGAGACCATCACTTC
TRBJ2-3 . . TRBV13 CASSFGLQSTDTQYF TGTGCCAGCAGCTTTGGACTACAGAGCACAGATACGCAGTATTTT
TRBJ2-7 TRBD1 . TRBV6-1 CASSTGQTYEQYF TGTGCCAGCAGTACGGGACAGACCTACGAGCAGTACTTC
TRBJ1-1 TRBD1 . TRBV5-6 CASSLVTGTGARDTEAFF TGTGCCAGCAGCTTGGTTACCGGGACAGGGGCGCGGGACACTGAAGCTTTCTTT
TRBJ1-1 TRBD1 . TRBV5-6 CASSWGGQGGTEAFF TGTGCCAGCAGCTGGGGCGGGCAGGGGGGCACTGAAGCTTTCTTT
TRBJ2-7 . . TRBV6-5 CASRGLTPEQYF TGTGCCAGCAGGGGACTCACCCCCGAGCAGTACTTC
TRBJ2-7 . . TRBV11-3 CASSYRPTYEQYF TGTGCCAGCAGCTACAGACCTACCTACGAGCAGTACTTC
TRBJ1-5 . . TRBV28 CASQLRRQPQHF TGTGCCAGTCAACTACGCCGTCAGCCCCAGCATTTT
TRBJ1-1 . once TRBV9 CASSVSEMGEAFF TGTGCCAGCAGCGTCTCGGAGATGGGTGAAGCTTTCTTT
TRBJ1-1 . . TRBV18 CASSPQRQEMNTEAFF TGTGCCAGCTCACCCCAGAGACAGGAGATGAACACTGAAGCTTTCTTT
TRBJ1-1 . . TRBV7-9 CASSLRGQNTEAFF TGTGCCAGCAGCTTGAGGGGACAGAACACTGAAGCTTTCTTT